This TCR beta chain was sequenced in a study of T cells in localized non-small cell lung cancer. Findings and caveats of the study: Uninvolved adjacent lung, not tumor, had the highest T cell clonality. Longer overall survival was seen with higher T cell density measured in blood. A median of 57 of the top 100 tumor clones appeared in adjacent lung, which was paired and uninvolved.

Sequencing was performed with immunoSEQ multiplex PCR; in TCRdb, only in-frame clones are kept and a portion is missing. Of about 14,000 clones in the sample, more than 70% were seen once. On this clone: Its antigen remains unknown.

The CDR3 has 11 residues. In germline, CDR1 is SNHLY, CDR2 FYNNEI. Between the trimmed V and J ends, which lost 6 bases and 9 bases, there was a span of 9 bases. The TCR originated in a man aged 40 to 69 with stage III lung adenocarcinoma. This material consisted of peripheral blood mononuclear cells, taken before any cancer treatment. The chain combines TRBV2 with TRBJ2-1; D remains unclear. Written as DNA, the CDR3 is TGTGCCAGCAGGGCATTGCGTGAGCAGTTCTTC. Translated: CASRALREQFF.